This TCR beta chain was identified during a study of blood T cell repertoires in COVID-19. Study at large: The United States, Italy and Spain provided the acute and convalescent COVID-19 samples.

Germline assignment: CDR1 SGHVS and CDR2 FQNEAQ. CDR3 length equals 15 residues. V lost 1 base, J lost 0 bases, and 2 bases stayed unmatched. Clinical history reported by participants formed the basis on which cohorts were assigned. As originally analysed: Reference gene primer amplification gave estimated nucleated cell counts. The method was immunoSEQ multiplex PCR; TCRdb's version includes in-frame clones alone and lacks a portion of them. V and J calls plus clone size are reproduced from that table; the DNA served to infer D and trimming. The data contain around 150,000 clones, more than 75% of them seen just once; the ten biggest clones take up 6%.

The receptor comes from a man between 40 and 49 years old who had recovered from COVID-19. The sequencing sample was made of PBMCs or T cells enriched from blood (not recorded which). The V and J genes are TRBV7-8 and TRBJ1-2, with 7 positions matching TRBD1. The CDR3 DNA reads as TGTGCCAGCAGCTTAGGACAGGGAACTAACTATGGCTACACCTTC. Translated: CASSLGQGTNYGYTF.